Listed below are T cell receptor beta chains from one sample, sequenced in a study of T-cell memory formation after mild COVID-19. TCRdb fed the 5' RACE reads into MiXCR, producing one record per CDR3 protein. The table has around 300,000 distinct CDR3 sequences, roughly 8.2% seen once. Sequenced: PBMCs or a T cell subset sorted from them (not recorded which). The receptors come from a man younger than 35 who had mild COVID-19 (a few samples of this study predate the infection). Cell type and time point are not known. The conserved cysteine and the conserved F or W are not part of the CDR3 here. The size entry is marked missing in some rows and otherwise reads once, few, many or a size class.

size	length	J	V	CDR3
many	13	TRBJ1-1	TRBV19	ASSAPRGPATEAF
NA	13	TRBJ1-5	TRBV5-6	ASSLWGSANQPQH
NA	13	TRBJ2-5	TRBV10-3	AIKASGASGETQY
few	14	TRBJ1-5	TRBV12-3/TRBV12-4	ASAESPFVSNQPQH
few	12	TRBJ2-1	TRBV6-6	ASSWQGAGNEQF
many	10	TRBJ1-6	TRBV6-2/TRBV6-3	ASSHARATLH
many	12	TRBJ1-1	TRBV6-2/TRBV6-3	ASSYRGLNTEAF
many	10	TRBJ1-6	TRBV7-2	ASSRDNSPLH
few	13	TRBJ2-7	TRBV12-3/TRBV12-4	ASSLNRATSYEQY
many	9	TRBJ2-1	TRBV11-2	ASSLSGEQF
many	11	TRBJ2-3	TRBV7-2	ASSLDIRDTQY
NA	10	TRBJ2-5	TRBV7-9	ASSTESRAQY
few	12	TRBJ1-1	TRBV5-1	ASSLLQRNTEAF
NA	11	TRBJ2-1	TRBV6-5	ASTLGPGNEQF
NA	14	TRBJ1-4	TRBV14	ASSLNPGDLGEKLF
few	13	TRBJ2-5	TRBV5-1	ASSPEGAGRETQY
many	12	TRBJ2-7	TRBV11-1	ASSLKFGAYEQY
NA	12	TRBJ2-5	TRBV7-9	ASSHRGAKETQY
NA	13	TRBJ2-1	TRBV11-3	ASSLRSGGYNEQF
NA	10	TRBJ1-1	TRBV29-1	SVDRQFLGAF
few	15	TRBJ2-2	TRBV20-1	SAPGTGEVGNTGELF
NA	14	TRBJ1-2	TRBV15	ATSRVGEASNYGYT
NA	13	TRBJ1-1	TRBV7-9	ASSSNPTGRTEAF
few	12	TRBJ1-6	TRBV6-1	ASSAQRGDSPLH
few	10	TRBJ2-2	TRBV7-9	ASSRGAGELF
many	13	TRBJ1-1	TRBV9	ASSGPPWGGSEAF
NA	13	TRBJ1-3	TRBV7-6	ASSYNRDRTNTIY
NA	12	TRBJ1-1	TRBV12-3/TRBV12-4	ASSFSNRGTEAF
few	12	TRBJ2-7	TRBV12-3/TRBV12-4	ASSLNSRLYEQY
NA	12	TRBJ2-7	TRBV4-1	ASSPGLPPYEQY
many	12	TRBJ1-1	TRBV5-1	ASSLAPGTTEAF
NA	11	TRBJ2-5	TRBV18	ASSADRMETQY
NA	11	TRBJ2-4	TRBV10-2	ATQMGGENIQY
NA	10	TRBJ1-2	TRBV30	AWTPGGQGYT
many	13	TRBJ2-2	TRBV4-3	ASSQATGQPGELF
many	13	TRBJ1-1	TRBV12-3/TRBV12-4	ASSLPPQGDTEAF
NA	13	TRBJ2-3	TRBV29-1	SADTSGHRTDTQY
NA	13	TRBJ2-1	TRBV20-1	SAAGGRSGVNEKF
many	11	TRBJ1-6	TRBV6-2/TRBV6-3	ASSFTSGTPFH
NA	12	TRBJ2-5	TRBV28	ASTLRGAQETQY
many	13	TRBJ2-1	TRBV5-1	ASSLQRGTYNEQF
NA	11	TRBJ1-5	TRBV24-1	ATNRGAGQPQH
many	13	TRBJ1-1	TRBV5-6	ASSPGDRQNTEAF
few	11	TRBJ2-3	TRBV24-1	ATSVGMWDTQY
many	15	TRBJ2-7	TRBV19	ASSIYPSGGPVLEQY
many	11	TRBJ2-3	TRBV4-1	ASNNPTADTQY
few	15	TRBJ1-5	TRBV15	ATSREDRGLGNQPQH
NA	11	TRBJ2-5	TRBV7-9	ASSHPSGRAQY
few	16	TRBJ2-1	TRBV12-3/TRBV12-4	ASRSGLAGGRSYNEQF
few	15	TRBJ1-3	TRBV6-1	ASSGGFSGSTGNTIY
few	13	TRBJ1-1	TRBV18	ASSPPNAPNTEAF
NA	12	TRBJ2-5	TRBV27	ASSLAGQRETQY
few	12	TRBJ2-7	TRBV6-2/TRBV6-3	ASSYSAGGREQY
NA	10	TRBJ2-7	TRBV27	ASSDQGAEQY
many	13	TRBJ1-1	TRBV2	ASSVAVQMNTEAF
few	12	TRBJ2-7	TRBV7-2	ASSLAGRVKEQY
many	14	TRBJ2-1	TRBV5-1	ASSLLPSGAYNEQF
many	11	TRBJ1-2	TRBV14	ASSQGANYGYT
few	14	TRBJ2-7	TRBV7-2	ASSLYSRGDSYEQY